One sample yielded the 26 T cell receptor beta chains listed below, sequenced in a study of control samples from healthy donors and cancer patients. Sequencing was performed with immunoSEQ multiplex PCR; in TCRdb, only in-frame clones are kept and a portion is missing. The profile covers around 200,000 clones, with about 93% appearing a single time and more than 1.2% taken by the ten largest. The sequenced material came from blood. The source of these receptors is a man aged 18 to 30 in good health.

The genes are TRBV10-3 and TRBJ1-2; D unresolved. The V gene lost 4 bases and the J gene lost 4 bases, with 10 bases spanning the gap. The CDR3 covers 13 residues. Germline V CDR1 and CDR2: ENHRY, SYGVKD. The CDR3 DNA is TGTGCCATCAGTGTGAACGGCGGCTATGGCTACACCTTC. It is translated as CAISVNGGYGYTF.

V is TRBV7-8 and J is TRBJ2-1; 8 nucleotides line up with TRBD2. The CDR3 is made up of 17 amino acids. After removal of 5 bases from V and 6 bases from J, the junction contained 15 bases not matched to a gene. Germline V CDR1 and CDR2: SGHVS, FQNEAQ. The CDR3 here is CASSHYKGGTRLNEQFF. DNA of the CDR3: TGTGCCAGCAGCCATTACAAAGGAGGGACTAGGCTCAATGAGCAGTTCTTC.

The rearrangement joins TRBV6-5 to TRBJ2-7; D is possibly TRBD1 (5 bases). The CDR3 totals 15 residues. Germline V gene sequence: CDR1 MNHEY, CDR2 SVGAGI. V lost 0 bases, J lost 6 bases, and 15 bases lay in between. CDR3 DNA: TGTGCCAGCAGTTACTCGTCCCCGACAGACGGCGAGCAGTACTTC. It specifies CASSYSSPTDGEQYF.

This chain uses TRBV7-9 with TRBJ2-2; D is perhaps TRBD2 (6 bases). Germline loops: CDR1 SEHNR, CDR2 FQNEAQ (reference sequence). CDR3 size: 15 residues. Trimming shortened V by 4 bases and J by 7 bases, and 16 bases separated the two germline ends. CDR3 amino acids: CASSSRTGGHGELFF. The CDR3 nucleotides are TGTGCCAGCAGCTCGCGGACTGGAGGGCACGGGGAGCTGTTTTTT.

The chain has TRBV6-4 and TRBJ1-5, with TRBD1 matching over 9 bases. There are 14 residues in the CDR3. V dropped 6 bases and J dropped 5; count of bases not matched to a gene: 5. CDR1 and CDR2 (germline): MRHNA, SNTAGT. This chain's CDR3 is CASREGQGHQPQHF. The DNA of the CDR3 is TGTGCCAGCAGGGAGGGACAGGGCCATCAGCCCCAGCATTTT.

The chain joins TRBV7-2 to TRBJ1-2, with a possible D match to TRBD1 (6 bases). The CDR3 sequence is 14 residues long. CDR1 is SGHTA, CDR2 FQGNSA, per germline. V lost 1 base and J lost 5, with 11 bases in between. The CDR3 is CASSLGTAAYGYTF. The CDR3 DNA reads TGTGCCAGCAGCTTAGGGACAGCGGCTTATGGCTACACCTTC.

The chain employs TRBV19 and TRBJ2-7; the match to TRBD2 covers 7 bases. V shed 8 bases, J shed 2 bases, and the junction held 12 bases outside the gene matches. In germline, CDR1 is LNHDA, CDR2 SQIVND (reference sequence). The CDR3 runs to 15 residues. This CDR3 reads CASQGQSGEAYEQYF. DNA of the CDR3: TGTGCCAGTCAGGGCCAGAGCGGGGAAGCCTACGAGCAGTACTTC.

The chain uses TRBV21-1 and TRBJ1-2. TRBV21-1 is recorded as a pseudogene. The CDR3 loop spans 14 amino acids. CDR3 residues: CASSKVVGGNGYTF. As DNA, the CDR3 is TGTGCCAGCAGCAAAGTTGTAGGGGGGAATGGCTACACCTTC.

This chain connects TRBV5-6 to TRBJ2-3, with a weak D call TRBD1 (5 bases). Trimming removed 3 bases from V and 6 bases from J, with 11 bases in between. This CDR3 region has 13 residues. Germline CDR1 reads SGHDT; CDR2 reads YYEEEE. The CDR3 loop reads CASSSGQQDTQYF. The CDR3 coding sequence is TGTGCCAGCAGCTCAGGGCAACAGGATACGCAGTATTTT.

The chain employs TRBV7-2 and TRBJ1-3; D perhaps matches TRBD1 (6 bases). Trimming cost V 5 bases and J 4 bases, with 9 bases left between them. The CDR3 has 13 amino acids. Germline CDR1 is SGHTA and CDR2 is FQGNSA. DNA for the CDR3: TGTGCCAGCAGCCCGGGGACAGGAAACACCATATATTTT. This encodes CASSPGTGNTIYF.

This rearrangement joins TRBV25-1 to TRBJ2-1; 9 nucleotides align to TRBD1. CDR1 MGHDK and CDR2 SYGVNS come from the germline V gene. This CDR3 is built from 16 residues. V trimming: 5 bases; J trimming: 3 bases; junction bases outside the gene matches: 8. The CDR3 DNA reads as TGTGCCAGCAGTTACTCTGGGACAGGGAACTACAATGAGCAGTTCTTC. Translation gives CASSYSGTGNYNEQFF.

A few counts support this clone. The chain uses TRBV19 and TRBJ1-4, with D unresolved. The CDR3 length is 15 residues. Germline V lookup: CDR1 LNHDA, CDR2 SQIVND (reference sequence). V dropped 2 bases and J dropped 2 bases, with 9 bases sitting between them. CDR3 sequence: CASSIMSTTNEKLFF. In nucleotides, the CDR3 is TGTGCCAGTAGTATAATGAGTACCACTAATGAAAAACTGTTTTTT.

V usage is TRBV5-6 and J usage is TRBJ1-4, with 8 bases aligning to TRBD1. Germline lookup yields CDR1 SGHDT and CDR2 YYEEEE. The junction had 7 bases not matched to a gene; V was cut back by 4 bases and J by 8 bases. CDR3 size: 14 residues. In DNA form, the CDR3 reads TGTGCCAGCAGCCGAGCGGACAGGGAAGAAAAACTGTTTTTT. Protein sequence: CASSRADREEKLFF. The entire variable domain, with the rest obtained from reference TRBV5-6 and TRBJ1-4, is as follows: DAGVTQSPTHLIKTRGQQVTLRCSPKSGHDTVSWYQQALGQGPQFIFQYYEEEERQRGNFPDRFSGHQFPNYSSELNVNALLLGDSALYLCASSRADREEKLFFGSGTQLSVL.

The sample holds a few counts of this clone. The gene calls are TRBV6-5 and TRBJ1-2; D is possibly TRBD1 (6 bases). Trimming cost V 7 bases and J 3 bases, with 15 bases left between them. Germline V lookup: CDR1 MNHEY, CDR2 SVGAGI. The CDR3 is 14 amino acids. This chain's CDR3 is CASTPTGTHYGYTF. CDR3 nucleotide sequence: TGTGCCAGCACTCCGACAGGTACCCACTATGGCTACACCTTC.

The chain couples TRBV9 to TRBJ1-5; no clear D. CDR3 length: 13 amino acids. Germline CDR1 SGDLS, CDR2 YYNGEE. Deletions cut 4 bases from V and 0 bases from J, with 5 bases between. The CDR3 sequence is CASSPSSNQPQHF. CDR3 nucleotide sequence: TGTGCCAGCAGCCCGTCTAGCAATCAGCCCCAGCATTTT.

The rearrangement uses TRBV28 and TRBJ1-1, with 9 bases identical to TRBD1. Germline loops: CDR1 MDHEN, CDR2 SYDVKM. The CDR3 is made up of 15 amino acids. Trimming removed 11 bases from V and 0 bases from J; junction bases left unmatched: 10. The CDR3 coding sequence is TGTGCCTTACAGGGGGCGGGTTTGGTGAACACTGAAGCTTTCTTT. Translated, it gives CALQGAGLVNTEAFF.

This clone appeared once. CDR3 DNA sequence: TGTGCCAGTATTAGGGACAGGGGCACTGAAGCTTTCTTT. This gives the protein CASIRDRGTEAFF. This chain uses TRBV19 with TRBJ1-1, with 10 bases aligning to TRBD1. The V gene's germline CDR1 is LNHDA and CDR2 SQIVND (reference sequence). V lost 7 bases to trimming and J lost 4 bases; unmatched junction nucleotides: 3. CDR3 length: 13 amino acids.

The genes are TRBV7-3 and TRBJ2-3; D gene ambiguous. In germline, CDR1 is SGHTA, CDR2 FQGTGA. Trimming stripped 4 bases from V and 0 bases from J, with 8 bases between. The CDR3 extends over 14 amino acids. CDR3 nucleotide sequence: TGTGCCAGCAGCTCGGTGGGGAGCACAGATACGCAGTATTTT. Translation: CASSSVGSTDTQYF.

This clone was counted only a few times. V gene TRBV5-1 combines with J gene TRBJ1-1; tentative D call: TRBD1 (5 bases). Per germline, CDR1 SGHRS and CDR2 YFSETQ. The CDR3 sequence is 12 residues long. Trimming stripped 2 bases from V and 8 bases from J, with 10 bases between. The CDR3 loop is CASSFKDREAFF. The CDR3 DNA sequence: TGCGCCAGCAGCTTTAAAGACAGAGAAGCTTTCTTT. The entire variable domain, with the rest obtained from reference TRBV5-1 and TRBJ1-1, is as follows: KAGVTQTPRYLIKTRGQQVTLSCSPISGHRSVSWYQQTPGQGLQFLFEYFSETQRNKGNFPGRFSGRQFSNSRSEMNVSTLELGDSALYLCASSFKDREAFFGQGTRLTVV.

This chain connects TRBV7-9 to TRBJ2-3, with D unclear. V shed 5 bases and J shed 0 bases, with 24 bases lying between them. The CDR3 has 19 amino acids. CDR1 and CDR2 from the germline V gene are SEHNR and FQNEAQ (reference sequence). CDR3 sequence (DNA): TGTGCCAGCAGCCACCCTAAGGAAACCAGAGTGTCAAGCACAGATACGCAGTATTTT. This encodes CASSHPKETRVSSTDTQYF.

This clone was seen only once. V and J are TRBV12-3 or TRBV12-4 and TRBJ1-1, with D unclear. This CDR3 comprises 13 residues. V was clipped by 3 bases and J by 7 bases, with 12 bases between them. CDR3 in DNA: TGTGCCAGCAGTTTCGACAACCTCTATGAAGCTTTCTTT. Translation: CASSFDNLYEAFF.

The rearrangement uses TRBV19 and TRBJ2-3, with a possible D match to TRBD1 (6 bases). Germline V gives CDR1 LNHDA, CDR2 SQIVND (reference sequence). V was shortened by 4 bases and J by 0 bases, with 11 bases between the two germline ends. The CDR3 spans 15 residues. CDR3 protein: CASSTTGPSTDTQYF. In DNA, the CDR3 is TGTGCCAGTAGTACCACAGGGCCGAGCACAGATACGCAGTATTTT.

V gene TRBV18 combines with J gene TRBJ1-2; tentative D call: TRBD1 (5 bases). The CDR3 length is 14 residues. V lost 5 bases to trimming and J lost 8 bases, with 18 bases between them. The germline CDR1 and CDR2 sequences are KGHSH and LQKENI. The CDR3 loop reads CASSEWGIARGYTF. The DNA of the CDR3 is TGTGCCAGCTCAGAATGGGGGATAGCGCGGGGCTACACCTTC.

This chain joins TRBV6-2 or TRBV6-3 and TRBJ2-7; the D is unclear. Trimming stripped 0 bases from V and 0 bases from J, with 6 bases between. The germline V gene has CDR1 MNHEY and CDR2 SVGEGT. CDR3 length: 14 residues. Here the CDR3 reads CASSYSDGSYEQYF. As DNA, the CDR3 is TGTGCCAGCAGTTACTCCGACGGCTCCTACGAGCAGTACTTC.

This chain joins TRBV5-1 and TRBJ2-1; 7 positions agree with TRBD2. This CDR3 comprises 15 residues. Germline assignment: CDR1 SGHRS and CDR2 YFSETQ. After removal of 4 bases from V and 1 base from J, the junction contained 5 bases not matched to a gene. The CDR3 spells CASSQRGGSYNEQFF. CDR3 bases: TGCGCCAGCAGCCAGCGGGGTGGGTCCTACAATGAGCAGTTCTTC.

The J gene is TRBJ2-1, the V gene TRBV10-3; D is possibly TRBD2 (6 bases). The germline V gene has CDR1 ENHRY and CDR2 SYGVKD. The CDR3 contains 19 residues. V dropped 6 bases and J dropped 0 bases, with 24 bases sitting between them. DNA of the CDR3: TGTGCCATCAGACCCTCGGATGTAGAGGCGGGGAGCTCCTACAATGAGCAGTTCTTC. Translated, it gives CAIRPSDVEAGSSYNEQFF.